This record looks at one T cell receptor (beta chain) sequence and its context. This sample stems from a study of shared clonotypes between healthy human individuals. Study background: Two female and three male donors aged 18 to 49 were enrolled.

CDR1 is MNHEY and CDR2 is SVGAGI in the germline V gene. The ends were cut back, 0 bases at V and 7 bases at J, with 12 bases in the middle. This CDR3 contains 15 residues. It was at deep level that the assay was run. TCRdb's table, derived via immunoSEQ multiplex PCR, lists solely in-frame clones and lacks some. The table includes some 1.1 million clones, approximately 77% detected once. Sequences were obtained from memory CD4+ T cells from PBMCs. Subset: CD45RA-negative fraction. The chain has TRBV6-5 and TRBJ2-2; D gene unclear. This sequence was found in a man between 18 and 29 years old in good health. Some clones in this sample may be carry-over from other donors' samples. In nucleotides, the CDR3 is TGTGCCAGCAGTTACTCCCTCAGTGGTTACGGGGAGCTGTTTTTT. Amino acid sequence: CASSYSLSGYGELFF.